This TCR beta chain was recovered during a study of regulatory and conventional T cells in RAG deficiency. Clones were read by immunoSEQ multiplex PCR, and TCRdb kept only the in-frame ones, dropping some. The table has several thousand clones, approximately 95% seen once. Genomic DNA came from blood regulatory T cells gated CD4+ CD25-high CD127-low. This clone occurred once. This same sample was also taken into another study, of regulatory T cells. As that report states: Amplification used 52 TRBV primers and 13 TRBJ primers.

The specimen was CD127- CD25+ CD4+ Tregs sorted from blood. This TCR derives from a human donor in good health.

DNA of the CDR3: TGTGCCAGCAGTCTCACAGGAAGTTTATGGGACTACACCTTC. Its protein product is CASSLTGSLWDYTF. The V gene is TRBV6-5, the J gene TRBJ1-2; D is possibly TRBD1 (5 bases). Germline lookup yields CDR1 MNHEY and CDR2 SVGAGI. The CDR3 loop spans 14 amino acids. Deletions cut 5 bases from V and 10 bases from J, with 20 bases between.